The rows below give T cell receptor beta chains drawn from one sample of a study of T cells in Graves' hyperthyroidism and ophthalmopathy. TCRdb reprocessed the multiplex PCR reads with MiXCR, giving one entry per CDR3 protein. The sample records fewer than 200,000 distinct CDR3 sequences, approximately 15% being singletons. Specimen: blood. These receptors all stem from a woman between 45 and 60 years old with Graves' hyperthyroidism. The CDR3 runs from the conserved cysteine through the conserved F or W. The D gene is left open where the match is weak. Only some rows state a clone size, as once, few, many or a class for expanded clones.

TRBD1 | once | TRBJ2-3 | TRBV20-1 | CSAGDRWTDTQYF | TGCAGTGCTGGGGACAGATGGACAGATACGCAGTATTTT
TRBD2 | NA | TRBJ2-7 | TRBV6-1 | CASSTGLVFPYRSYEQYF | TGTGCCAGCAGTACAGGACTAGTTTTTCCGTACCGGTCCTACGAGCAGTACTTC
TRBD1 | many | TRBJ2-1 | TRBV11-2 | CASSRRQGASYNEQFF | TGTGCCAGCAGCCGACGTCAGGGGGCCTCCTACAATGAGCAGTTCTTC
NA | NA | TRBJ1-5 | TRBV6-1 | CASSPGLGNQPQHF | TGTGCCAGCAGCCCTGGATTGGGCAATCAGCCCCAGCATTTT
NA | many | TRBJ1-1 | TRBV6-1 | CASKGTNTEAFF | TGTGCCAGCAAGGGGACTAACACTGAAGCTTTCTTT
NA | many | TRBJ1-5 | TRBV20-1 | CSAAQRTSNQPQHF | TGCAGTGCAGCGCAGCGTACGAGCAATCAGCCCCAGCATTTT
NA | many | TRBJ1-1 | TRBV20-1 | CSAREGGVPNTEAFF | TGCAGTGCTAGAGAGGGGGGTGTCCCGAACACTGAAGCTTTCTTT
NA | NA | TRBJ1-1 | TRBV7-8 | CASRPLGGPNTEAFF | TGTGCCAGCAGACCCCTGGGCGGCCCGAACACTGAAGCTTTCTTT
TRBD1 | many | TRBJ2-2 | TRBV5-4 | CASSSGQGNTGELFF | TGTGCCAGCAGCTCGGGACAGGGGAACACCGGGGAGCTGTTTTTT
NA | many | TRBJ1-4 | TRBV28 | CASSLPGSATNEKLFF | TGTGCCAGCAGTTTGCCAGGGTCAGCAACTAATGAAAAACTGTTTTTT
TRBD2 | many | TRBJ2-1 | TRBV6-1 | CASSQRGALGNEQFF | TGTGCCAGCAGTCAGCGGGGGGCCCTCGGGAATGAGCAGTTCTTC
TRBD1 | NA | TRBJ2-1 | TRBV3-1 | CASSPRTGANEQFF | TGTGCCAGCAGCCCTCGGACAGGGGCAAATGAGCAGTTCTTC
NA | many | TRBJ2-7 | TRBV20-1 | CSARDLGHFYEQYF | TGCAGTGCTAGAGATCTTGGTCATTTCTACGAGCAGTACTTC
NA | many | TRBJ2-4 | TRBV28 | CASSRQTGAFQYF | TGTGCCAGCAGTAGACAGACAGGCGCGTTTCAGTACTTC
TRBD2 | many | TRBJ2-7 | TRBV12-3/TRBV12-4 | CASSLSGGGAYEQYF | TGTGCCAGCAGTTTATCGGGCGGGGGGGCCTACGAGCAGTACTTC
NA | many | TRBJ1-1 | TRBV12-3/TRBV12-4 | CASSTLRLGAEAFF | TGTGCCAGCAGTACCCTAAGACTAGGTGCTGAAGCTTTCTTT
TRBD1 | many | TRBJ1-1 | TRBV9 | CASSVGTGGGMNTEAFF | TGTGCCAGCAGCGTGGGGACAGGGGGAGGGATGAACACTGAAGCTTTCTTT
NA | many | TRBJ2-1 | TRBV6-1 | CASSARTENEQFF | TGTGCCAGCAGTGCCAGGACGGAGAATGAGCAGTTCTTC
NA | few | TRBJ2-5 | TRBV19 | CASSTSAIGETQYF | TGTGCCAGTAGTACGAGCGCCATTGGGGAGACCCAGTACTTC
TRBD1 | many | TRBJ1-1 | TRBV2 | CASSESILNRGNTEAFF | TGTGCCAGCAGTGAATCCATTCTTAACAGGGGGAACACTGAAGCTTTCTTT
TRBD1 | many | TRBJ1-5 | TRBV28 | CASSPPATGVQPQHF | TGTGCCAGCAGTCCTCCTGCGACAGGGGTTCAGCCCCAGCATTTT
NA | many | TRBJ1-6 | TRBV6-5 | CASSYLPGGNSPLHF | TGTGCCAGCAGTTACCTGCCTGGGGGTAATTCACCCCTCCACTTT
TRBD1 | many | TRBJ1-6 | TRBV11-2 | CASSSTGVSPLHF | TGTGCCAGCAGCTCGACAGGGGTTTCACCCCTCCACTTT
NA | many | TRBJ1-2 | TRBV3-1 | CASTGPSGYGYTF | TGTGCCAGCACCGGGCCTTCGGGTTACGGCTACACCTTC
TRBD2 | many | TRBJ2-2 | TRBV19 | CASSRPGLAVNTGELFF | TGTGCCAGTAGTAGACCGGGACTAGCGGTGAACACCGGGGAGCTGTTTTTT
TRBD2 | many | TRBJ2-3 | TRBV28 | CASTPGLAEVTDTQYF | TGTGCCAGCACCCCCGGACTAGCGGAAGTCACAGATACGCAGTATTTT
TRBD1 | many | TRBJ2-7 | TRBV11-2 | CASCGGTGGAEQYF | TGTGCCAGCTGCGGGGGGACAGGGGGCGCCGAGCAGTACTTC
NA | many | TRBJ1-6 | TRBV20-1 | CSARDYFLGAGSPLHF | TGCAGTGCTAGAGACTACTTTCTCGGGGCTGGTTCACCCCTCCACTTT
NA | many | TRBJ2-1 | TRBV19 | CASSIGQPYNEQFF | TGTGCCAGTAGTATCGGACAGCCTTACAATGAGCAGTTCTTC
TRBD2 | many | TRBJ2-5 | TRBV7-9 | CASSLLVGGGTEETQYF | TGTGCCAGCAGCTTATTGGTGGGGGGAGGGACGGAAGAGACCCAGTACTTC
NA | many | TRBJ1-5 | TRBV28 | CASSFEGVNQPQHF | TGTGCCAGCAGTTTTGAAGGGGTTAATCAGCCCCAGCATTTT
NA | many | TRBJ2-3 | TRBV6-2/TRBV6-3 | CASRTNFLTDTQYF | TGTGCCAGCAGGACTAATTTTCTCACAGATACGCAGTATTTT
NA | many | TRBJ1-1 | TRBV20-1 | CSARVGVTEAFF | TGCAGTGCTAGAGTCGGGGTCACTGAAGCTTTCTTT